This is a list of T cell receptor beta chains from one sample in a study of OX40 agonist ivuxolimab in advanced cancers. Profiling relied on immunoSEQ multiplex PCR, and the TCRdb table lists in-frame clones only, not all of them. The data contain roughly 74,000 clones, 92% of them singletons. The sample in question was CD4+ or CD8+ T cells sorted from blood, obtained in a trial of the OX40 agonist ivuxolimab. The source of these receptors is an adult with an advanced solid tumor such as melanoma, head and neck, liver or kidney cancer. Both conserved end residues are part of each CDR3. The order of the fields is J gene, clone size, D gene, V gene, CDR3 DNA, CDR3 protein. The D gene is left open where the match is weak. Clone size appears in some rows only: once, few, many, or a class for an expanded clone.

>TRBJ2-7|-|TRBD2|TRBV13
TGTGCCAGCAGTGGCGGGGGGCCGGCCTACGAGCAGTACTTC
CASSGGGPAYEQYF
>TRBJ1-1|-|-|TRBV27
TGTGCCAGCAGTTTATCTTTAGGGACTGAAGCTTTCTTT
CASSLSLGTEAFF
>TRBJ2-3|once|TRBD1|TRBV19
TGTGCCAGTAGTATAGAGGCCGGGACAGGGGGTTGGGGTAGCACAGATACGCAGTATTTT
CASSIEAGTGGWGSTDTQYF
>TRBJ2-7|-|-|TRBV11-2
TGTGCCAGCAGCTTAAGGGAGATCTACGAGCAGTACTTC
CASSLREIYEQYF
>TRBJ2-6|-|-|TRBV5-1
TGCGCCAGCAGTTCGAGAGGGAGCTCTGGGGCCAACGTCCTGACTTTC
CASSSRGSSGANVLTF
>TRBJ2-3|-|-|TRBV25-1
TGTGCCAGCAGGGCAGATACGCAGTATTTT
CASRADTQYF
>TRBJ2-7|-|-|TRBV18
TGTGCCAGCTCACCCTCGGAGGGCCTCGCGGGGGCCTATAGCTCCTACGAGCAGTACTTC
CASSPSEGLAGAYSSYEQYF
>TRBJ2-3|-|TRBD2|TRBV11-2
TGTGCCAGCAGCTTAGGAGCGGGGGATCGGGGGGCGCAGTATTTT
CASSLGAGDRGAQYF
>TRBJ1-4|-|TRBD1|TRBV7-8
TGTGCCAGCAGCGGGACGGACAGGGAAAAACTGTTTTTT
CASSGTDREKLFF
>TRBJ1-2|-|-|TRBV10-3
TGTGCCATCAGTGACATCAGCGGCGTGGGCTACACCTTC
CAISDISGVGYTF
>TRBJ2-7|-|-|TRBV30
TGTGCCTGGAGTGGGGCCGAGGGCCGAGAGCAGTACTTC
CAWSGAEGREQYF
>TRBJ1-5|-|-|TRBV7-9
TGTGCCAGCAGCTCCCTCAGGGAACCCAATCAGCCCCAGCATTTT
CASSSLREPNQPQHF
>TRBJ2-7|-|-|TRBV7-2
TGTGCCAGCAGCTTAGCTAGGTACGAGCAGTACTTC
CASSLARYEQYF
>TRBJ2-3|-|-|TRBV15
TGTGCCACCAGCAGACAGGGCCGGCCAGATACGCAGTATTTT
CATSRQGRPDTQYF
>TRBJ2-7|-|TRBD2|TRBV5-1
TGCGCCAGCAGCTTGGCCGTCCTAGCGGGGCACTACGAGCAGTACTTC
CASSLAVLAGHYEQYF
>TRBJ1-5|-|-|TRBV19
TGTGCCAGTAGTATACAGGGGCCAGCCAATCAGCCCCAGCATTTT
CASSIQGPANQPQHF
>TRBJ2-3|-|TRBD1|TRBV2
TGTGCCACCCCCCGGGACAGGGGCACAGATACGCAGTATTTT
CATPRDRGTDTQYF
>TRBJ1-1|-|TRBD1|TRBV10-3
TGTGCCATCAGGACAGGGGGCTACACTGAAGCTTTCTTT
CAIRTGGYTEAFF
>TRBJ2-1|-|-|TRBV27
TGTGCCAGCGGACCCTCCGGGCCCCTAGGGGGCAATGAGCAGTTCTTC
CASGPSGPLGGNEQFF
>TRBJ2-1|-|-|TRBV11-2
TGTGCCAGCGTCTCCGACGCCGGGACTTCCTTCAATGAGCAGTTCTTC
CASVSDAGTSFNEQFF
>TRBJ2-7|-|-|TRBV19
TGTGCCAGTACCCCAGGGGCGCTATACGAGCAGTACTTC
CASTPGALYEQYF
>TRBJ2-5|-|-|TRBV10-3
TGTGCCATCAGTGCGACCTGGGACAACTCGTACCAAGAGACCCAGTACTTC
CAISATWDNSYQETQYF
>TRBJ1-1|-|-|TRBV29-1
TGCAGCGTGCGGAGAGTCGCGAACACTGAAGCTTTCTTT
CSVRRVANTEAFF